The 22 T cell receptor beta chains given below trace back to one sample, sequenced in a study of beta chain features in type 1 diabetes. Their antigen targets remain unknown. Whole-study findings and limits: People with Type 1 diabetes carried modestly yet significantly shorter TCRB CDR3s in all four CD4+ subsets.

Every isolated RNA sample was fully reverse transcribed, so sequencing captured expressed TCRB transcripts. Profiled with immunoSEQ multiplex PCR; TCRdb holds only in-frame clones, not every one. The table shows about 170,000 clones, with approximately 8.4% occurring only once. The sequenced sample was central memory CD4+ T cells from blood. These receptors came from a man aged 18 to 29 with type 1 diabetes.

CDR3 sequence (DNA): TGTGCCACCCGTTACAGGAGAGATAGCAATCAGCCCCAGCATTTT. Its protein product is CATRYRRDSNQPQHF. The chain has TRBV19 and TRBJ1-5, with D maybe TRBD1 (5 bases). V lost 10 bases and J lost 0, with 16 bases in between. Germline V CDR1 and CDR2: LNHDA, SQIVND (reference sequence). The CDR3 extends over 15 amino acids.

The table lists this clone with a few counts. This chain uses TRBV28 with TRBJ2-5, with TRBD2 matching 14 bases. The germline V gene has CDR1 MDHEN and CDR2 SYDVKM. The CDR3 runs 15 residues. The V segment lost 6 bases and the J segment 5 bases; nucleotides outside the gene matches: 5. CDR3 loop: CASSRLAGGGETQYF. The CDR3 DNA reads as TGTGCCAGCAGCCGACTAGCGGGAGGGGGTGAGACCCAGTACTTC.

This clone turned up a few times. CDR3 coding DNA: TGTGCCAGCAGCGCCACGGGGAGCTACGAGCAGTACTTC. Translating it yields CASSATGSYEQYF. The V and J genes are TRBV9 and TRBJ2-7; TRBD2 is a possible D gene (5 bases). Germline V lookup: CDR1 SGDLS, CDR2 YYNGEE. The CDR3 has 13 amino acids. V gave up 3 bases and J gave up 3 bases, with 10 bases separating them.

This clone was found a few times. This chain connects TRBV18 to TRBJ1-1, with 7 bases lining up with TRBD1. CDR3 length: 13 amino acids. V gave up 4 bases and J gave up 3 bases; unmatched junction bases: 2. Germline CDR1 KGHSH, CDR2 LQKENI. The CDR3 nucleotides read TGTGCCAGCTCACGGGACAGAGACACTGAAGCTTTCTTT. This translates into CASSRDRDTEAFF. The variable domain in full, with the rest retrieved from reference TRBV18 and TRBJ1-1, is NAGVMQNPRHLVRRRGQEARLRCSPMKGHSHVYWYRQLPEEGLKFMVYLQKENIIDESGMPKERFSAEFPKEGPSILRIQQVVRGDSAAYFCASSRDRDTEAFFGQGTRLTVV.

The chain is built from TRBV10-3 and TRBJ2-7; 9 positions agree with TRBD1. Germline V CDR1 and CDR2: ENHRY, SYGVKD. CDR3 size: 12 residues. The junction had 1 base not matched to a gene; V was cut back by 7 bases and J by 3 bases. CDR3 residues: CAIMTGGYEQYF. CDR3 DNA sequence: TGTGCCATCATGACAGGGGGCTACGAGCAGTACTTC.

This clone was seen at least ten times. The V call is TRBV29-1, the J call TRBJ1-5; TRBD1 aligns across 9 bases. The trim removed 7 bases at V and 5 bases at J, leaving 9 bases unmatched. This CDR3 has 14 amino acids. Germline V CDR1 and CDR2: SQVTM, ANQGSEA. Written as DNA, the CDR3 is TGCAGCGGATGGACAGGGGAGCTTTATCAGCCCCAGCATTTT. Its protein is CSGWTGELYQPQHF.

This clone occurred a few times. This chain links TRBV25-1 with TRBJ2-7, with 9 bases matching TRBD1. There are 16 residues in the CDR3. Trimming cost V 4 bases and J 2 bases; bases outside gene matches: 9. Germline V gene sequence: CDR1 MGHDK, CDR2 SYGVNS. In DNA form, the CDR3 reads TGTGCCAGCAGTGGCTACCGGGACAGGGTGACCTACGAGCAGTACTTC. Translation gives CASSGYRDRVTYEQYF.

This clone showed up just a few times. As DNA, the CDR3 is TGTGCCAGCAGCCCATCCGCGGGGGTTCCATTCACAGATACGCAGTATTTT. Translating gives CASSPSAGVPFTDTQYF. The chain joins TRBV28 to TRBJ2-3; 7 positions match TRBD2. The CDR3 runs to 17 residues. V dropped 6 bases and J dropped 2; count of bases not matched to a gene: 14. Per germline, CDR1 MDHEN and CDR2 SYDVKM.

This clone was observed a few times. This sequence joins TRBV5-4 and TRBJ2-7; D gene uncertain. The germline V and J ends were trimmed by 0 bases and 1 base, with 5 bases remaining between them. CDR1 is SGHNT and CDR2 is YYREEE in the germline V gene (reference sequence). The length of the CDR3 is 13 residues. For the CDR3, the DNA is TGTGCCAGCAGCTTGGCCTCGTCCTACGAGCAGTACTTC. Amino acids: CASSLASSYEQYF. Full variable domain (rest looked up from reference TRBV5-4 and TRBJ2-7): ETGVTQSPTHLIKTRGQQVTLRCSSQSGHNTVSWYQQALGQGPQFIFQYYREEENGRGNFPPRFSGLQFPNYSSELNVNALELDDSALYLCASSLASSYEQYFGPGTRLTVT.

The rearrangement uses TRBV25-1 and TRBJ2-1; D might be TRBD1 (5 bases). CDR1 is MGHDK, CDR2 SYGVNS, per germline. V lost 6 bases, J lost 9 bases, and 12 bases lay in between. CDR3 length: 12 amino acids. The CDR3: CASSPDRSEQFF. For the CDR3, the DNA is TGTGCCAGCAGCCCCGACAGATCTGAGCAGTTCTTC.

In regard to this clone: An end of the junction differs from the germline gene, which may be a read error. The genes are TRBV7-2 and TRBJ2-1; 10 nucleotides align to TRBD2. In germline, CDR1 is SGHTA, CDR2 FQGNSA. CDR3 length: 13 residues. The CDR3 region has the DNA TGTGCCAGCAGCCCCCTTTCAGCGGGGGGGAAGGTCTTC. Its translation is CASSPLSAGGKVF. Full variable domain (outside the CDR3, taken from reference TRBV7-2 and TRBJ2-1): GAGVSQSPSNKVTEKGKDVELRCDPISGHTALYWYRQSLGQGLEFLIYFQGNSAPDKSGLPSDRFSAERTGGSVSTLTIQRTQQEDSAVYLCASSPLSAGGKVFGPGTRLTVL.

The sample holds a few counts of this clone. This chain uses TRBV28 with TRBJ2-7; no definite D call. The germline V gene encodes CDR1 MDHEN and CDR2 SYDVKM. V was shortened by 2 bases and J by 7 bases, with 12 bases between the two germline ends. CDR3 length equals 13 residues. The CDR3 protein is CASSLPVLNEQYF. Written as DNA, the CDR3 is TGTGCCAGCAGTTTACCGGTACTGAATGAGCAGTACTTC.

There are many counts of this clone. CDR3 nucleotide sequence: TGTGCCAGCAGTATCTCGGCGGGACGTCCCTCTGGGGCCAACGTCCTGACTTTC. It yields the protein CASSISAGRPSGANVLTF. The genes are TRBV27 and TRBJ2-6; the D gene is possibly TRBD2 (6 bases). Germline V gene sequence: CDR1 MNHEY, CDR2 SMNVEV (reference sequence). The CDR3 is 18 amino acids. The V and J ends lost 5 bases and 0 bases respectively, with 17 bases between them.

This chain connects TRBV9 to TRBJ2-7; D gene uncertain. Germline loops: CDR1 SGDLS, CDR2 YYNGEE. CDR3 size: 13 residues. V was clipped by 0 bases and J by 4 bases, with 8 bases between them. CDR3 nucleotides: TGTGCCAGCAGCGTAGTAGTCAAATACGAGCAGTACTTC. Translation: CASSVVVKYEQYF.

This chain links TRBV5-1 with TRBJ2-3; D is undetermined. CDR3 length: 13 residues. Trimming took 4 bases from V and 1 from J, leaving 7 bases between them. Germline assignment: CDR1 SGHRS and CDR2 YFSETQ. CDR3 sequence: CASSGLGTDTQYF. For the CDR3, the DNA is TGCGCCAGCAGCGGGCTTGGCACAGATACGCAGTATTTT. The full variable domain, completed using reference TRBV5-1 and TRBJ2-3, is KAGVTQTPRYLIKTRGQQVTLSCSPISGHRSVSWYQQTPGQGLQFLFEYFSETQRNKGNFPGRFSGRQFSNSRSEMNVSTLELGDSALYLCASSGLGTDTQYFGPGTRLTVL.

This clone occurred once. The chain uses TRBV9 and TRBJ2-5, with 12 bases that match TRBD2. Trimming took 1 base from V and 4 from J; bases not matched to a gene: 5. Per the germline V gene, CDR1 is SGDLS and CDR2 is YYNGEE. This CDR3 comprises 16 residues. This CDR3 is CASSVSLAGGRETQYF. CDR3 nucleotide sequence: TGTGCCAGCAGCGTAAGCCTAGCGGGGGGGCGAGAGACCCAGTACTTC.

This sequence joins TRBV18 and TRBJ1-5; D is ambiguous. CDR1 and CDR2 (germline): KGHSH, LQKENI. The CDR3 is made up of 16 amino acids. V was cut by 3 bases and J by 2 bases, with 14 bases left in between. The DNA of the CDR3 is TGTGCCAGCTCACCCAACCAGGTTCCTCGCAATCAGCCCCAGCATTTT. Protein sequence: CASSPNQVPRNQPQHF.

V usage is TRBV18 and J usage is TRBJ1-3; a weak D match, TRBD1 (5 bases). This CDR3 is 15 amino acids long. Germline V gene data show CDR1 as KGHSH and CDR2 as LQKENI. Deletions cut 6 bases from V and 0 bases from J, with 12 bases between. The CDR3 DNA sequence: TGTGCCAGCTCTCGAGAAGGGGTCTCTGGAAACACCATATATTTT. The encoded protein is CASSREGVSGNTIYF.

This clone was detected ten times or more. The chain uses TRBV7-9 and TRBJ1-1; D unresolved. CDR3 length: 14 amino acids. V was pared by 4 bases and J by 2 bases, with 11 bases between. CDR1 is SEHNR and CDR2 is FQNEAQ in the germline V gene (reference sequence). This chain's CDR3 is CASSYLEGNTEAFF. Written as DNA, the CDR3 is TGTGCCAGCAGCTACCTCGAGGGCAACACTGAAGCTTTCTTT.

This clone was detected a few times. The chain combines TRBV2 with TRBJ2-7; 7 bases line up with TRBD2. The V gene end was trimmed by 6 bases and the J gene end by 1 base; junction bases not matched to a gene: 6. This CDR3 is 14 amino acids long. CDR1 and CDR2 from the germline V gene are SNHLY and FYNNEI. This chain's CDR3 is CASRERGVSYEQYF. CDR3 DNA: TGTGCCAGCAGGGAGCGGGGAGTATCCTACGAGCAGTACTTC.

The V gene is TRBV2, the J gene TRBJ1-2; 10 nucleotides agree with TRBD1. The V segment lost 6 bases and the J segment 4 bases; nucleotides outside the gene matches: 11. The CDR3 has 16 amino acids. CDR1 and CDR2 from the germline V gene are SNHLY and FYNNEI. The DNA for the CDR3 is TGTGCCAGCAGGGACCCGACAGGGGGCCGCTTCTATGGCTACACCTTC. Translation gives CASRDPTGGRFYGYTF.

This clone was recorded a few times. V gene TRBV5-1 combines with J gene TRBJ2-6; TRBD1 might be the D (6 bases). Looked up from germline, CDR1 is SGHRS and CDR2 is YFSETQ. V gave up 5 bases and J gave up 2 bases, with 11 bases separating them. The CDR3 contains 15 residues. DNA for the CDR3: TGCGCCAGCAGTCCTGACAGGCCTGGGGCCAACGTCCTGACTTTC. Amino acid sequence: CASSPDRPGANVLTF.